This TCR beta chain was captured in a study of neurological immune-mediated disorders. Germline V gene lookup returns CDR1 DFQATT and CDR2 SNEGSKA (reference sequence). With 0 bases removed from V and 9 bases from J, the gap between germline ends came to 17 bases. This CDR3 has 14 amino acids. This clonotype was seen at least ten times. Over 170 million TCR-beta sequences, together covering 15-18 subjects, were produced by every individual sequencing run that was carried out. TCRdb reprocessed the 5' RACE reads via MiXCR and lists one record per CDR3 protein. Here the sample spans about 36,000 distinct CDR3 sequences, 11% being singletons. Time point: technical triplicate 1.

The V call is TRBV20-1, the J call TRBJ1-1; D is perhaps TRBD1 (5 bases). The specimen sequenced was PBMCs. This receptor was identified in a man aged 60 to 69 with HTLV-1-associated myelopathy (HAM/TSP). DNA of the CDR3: TGCAGTGCTAGAGAAGGGACGGGGGGGAATCAAGCTTTCTTT. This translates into CSAREGTGGNQAFF.